This T cell receptor (beta chain) was observed in a study of CD8+CD57+ T cells in acquired aplastic anemia. Genomic DNA constituted the template upon which TCR beta VDJ and CDR3 profiling was performed. One entry per CDR3 protein, called by TCRdb with MiXCR from the reads. The table records roughly 280,000 distinct CDR3 sequences, 50% to 65% of them present only once. Previously, flow cytometry had revealed CD8+CD57+ cell expansion in the patients chosen for sequencing. Concerning this clonotype itself: Given a much more abundant clone one base away, this may be a read error.

Sequenced: sorted CD4+, CD8+, or CD8+CD57+ T cells (not recorded which) from PBMCs. The sequence derives from a human donor with aplastic anemia.

Written as DNA, the CDR3 is TGTGCCAGCGGGAGCTCCTACAATGAGCAGTTCTTC. Protein product: CASGSSYNEQFF. The chain carries TRBV25-1 and TRBJ2-1; D possibly corresponds to TRBD2 (5 bases). This CDR3 is built from 12 residues. Germline V gene data show CDR1 as MGHDK and CDR2 as SYGVNS. The V end lost 8 bases, the J end lost 0 bases, and 5 bases lay between the germline ends.